This T cell receptor (beta chain) was sequenced in a study of regulatory T cells (dated by TCRdb to the late 2010s). About the investigation overall: T-cell receptor beta repertoires of sorted regulatory, conventional CD4+ and CD8+ T cells were compared between CD3G-deficient patients and healthy controls. The paper as a whole reports these results and caveats: Compared with control CD8+ cells, CD8+ T cells derived from patients showed a nonsignificant trend toward reduced Shannon entropy. In patients, repertoires had restricted unique TRB V-J pairs and skewed V and J gene usage, with regulatory T cells showing the most marked changes.

Evidence of autoimmunity was present in all CD3G-deficient patients, and the autoimmunity was more severe in two of the patients. At the time of testing, the patients were between 2 and 39 years old, and their CD4+ and CD8+ T cells had reduced naive proportions and increased memory proportions. Six individuals with CD3G deficiency were included in the patient group. An international network of physicians across the United States, Europe and Asia provided the patient samples and clinical data. Ficoll density separation was used to isolate peripheral blood mononuclear cells. CD3+ CD8+ CD4- T cells were isolated using a FACSAria cell sorter. Note on this clone: The specificity of this receptor is unknown. No much larger clone is present one base from it, and per-base qualities are unavailable.

The multiplex PCR relied on 52 forward TRBV primers and 13 reverse TRBJ primers, and amplification bias was corrected through assay-based and computational methods. Within the immunoSEQ assay, multiplex PCR amplified rearranged TRB loci from genomic DNA. TRB amplicons were sequenced on an Illumina HiSeq platform. The paper's processing steps were these. Custom algorithms error-filtered the raw sequences and aligned the raw sequences to reference gene sequences, after which the immunoSEQ online tools were used for analysis. Productive and nonproductive TRB rearrangement frequencies were evaluated among both unique and total sequences. For TRB CDR3 positions 6 and 7, hydrophobicity together with amino acid composition served as the basis for assessing self-reactivity potential. For group comparisons, t tests, Mann-Whitney tests or two-way ANOVA were performed in Prism software. TCRdb's version of the immuneACCESS table is confined to in-frame rearrangements and falls short of the full clone set. An unresolved V gene accounts for under half of the shortfall where checked; the remainder is of unknown origin. The V and J calls and the clone size are those of that table, but D and trimming were determined from the DNA. For this sample there are 4,500 to 7,000 clones; 70% to 85% appear just once. The ten largest account for approximately 30% of the sample.

The CDR3 contains 22 residues, cysteine and phenylalanine counted. The retained sequence is limited to the CDR3, 66 bases, with the frame set at the first base. Sequenced sample: CD8+ T cells sorted from blood. The V and J segments used are TRBV21-1 and TRBJ2-3; the tabulated D call, TRBD2, remains unverified against the DNA. TRBV21-1 is tagged as a pseudogene. The receptor was derived from a child aged 5 to 17 with CD3G deficiency. The DNA is as follows: TGTGCCAGCAGCATCGTCCCCCAGGTGAGAAGCGGAGGCCCTTCTAGCACAGATACGCAGTATTTT. Its translation reads: CASSIVPQVRSGGPSSTDTQYF.